This T cell receptor (beta chain) is drawn from a study of cytomegalovirus exposure and HLA in healthy donors. This clone has only one observation. V lost 3 bases, J lost 0 bases, and 9 bases lay in between. CDR3 length equals 14 residues. Per the germline V gene, CDR1 is MNHEY and CDR2 is SMNVEV (reference sequence). The protocol was immunoSEQ multiplex PCR, while the TCRdb copy is restricted to in-frame clones and leaves out a portion. The repertoire holds under 250,000 clones, with less than 90% as singletons. This clonotype originated in a woman in her late teens or twenties in good health and CMV-seronegative. The sequencing sample was made of PBMCs. This chain connects TRBV27 to TRBJ2-7, with D unresolved. The CDR3 region is CASSFLGNSYEQYF. The CDR3 DNA reads TGTGCCAGCAGTTTCTTAGGCAACTCCTACGAGCAGTACTTC.